This T cell receptor beta chain was retrieved from a study of control samples from healthy donors and cancer patients. Libraries were prepared by immunoSEQ multiplex PCR; TCRdb keeps only in-frame clonotypes and omits some of them. The data contain 95,000 to 150,000 clones, around 86% of them singletons. V trimming: 1 base; J trimming: 2 bases; junction bases outside the gene matches: 2. The CDR3 contains 14 residues. The germline gives CDR1 LGHNA, CDR2 YSLEER. This receptor was obtained from a middle-aged man in good health. The sequenced sample consisted of blood. J is TRBJ2-7 and V is TRBV4-3; 7 bases match TRBD1. In nucleotides, the CDR3 is TGCGCCAGCAGCCAAGGGACAGGTACCTACGAGCAGTACTTC. The encoded protein is CASSQGTGTYEQYF.